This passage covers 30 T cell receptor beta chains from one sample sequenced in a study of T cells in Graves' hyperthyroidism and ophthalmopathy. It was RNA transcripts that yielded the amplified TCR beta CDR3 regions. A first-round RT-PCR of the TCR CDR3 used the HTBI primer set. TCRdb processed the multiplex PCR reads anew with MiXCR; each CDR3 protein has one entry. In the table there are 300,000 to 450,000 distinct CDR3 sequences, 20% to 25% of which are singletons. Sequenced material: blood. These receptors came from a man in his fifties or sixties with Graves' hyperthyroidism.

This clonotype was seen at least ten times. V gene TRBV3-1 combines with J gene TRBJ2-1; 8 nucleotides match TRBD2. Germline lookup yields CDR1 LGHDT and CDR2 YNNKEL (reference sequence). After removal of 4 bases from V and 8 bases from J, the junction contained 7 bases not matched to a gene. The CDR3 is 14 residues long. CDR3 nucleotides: TGTGCCAGCAGCCGAGGGACTAGTCGCCATGAGCAGTTCTTC. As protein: CASSRGTSRHEQFF.

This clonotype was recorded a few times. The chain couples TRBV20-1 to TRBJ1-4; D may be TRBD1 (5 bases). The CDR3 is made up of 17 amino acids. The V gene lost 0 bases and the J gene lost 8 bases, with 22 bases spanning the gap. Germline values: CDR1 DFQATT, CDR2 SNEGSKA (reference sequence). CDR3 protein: CSARDRGSVIRGEKLFF. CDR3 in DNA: TGCAGTGCTAGAGATCGGGGGTCAGTTATACGGGGCGAAAAACTGTTTTTT.

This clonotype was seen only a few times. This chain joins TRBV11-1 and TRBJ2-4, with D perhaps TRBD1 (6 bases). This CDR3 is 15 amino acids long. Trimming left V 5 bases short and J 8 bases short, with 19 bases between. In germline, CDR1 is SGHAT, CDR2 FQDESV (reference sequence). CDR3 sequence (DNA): TGTGCCAGCAGCCTGGGACACGACATAGGGGACATTCAGTACTTC. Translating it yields CASSLGHDIGDIQYF.

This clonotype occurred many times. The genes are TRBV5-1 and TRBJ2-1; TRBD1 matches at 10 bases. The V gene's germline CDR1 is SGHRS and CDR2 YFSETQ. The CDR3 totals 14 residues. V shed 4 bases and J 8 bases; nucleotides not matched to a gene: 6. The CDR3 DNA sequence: TGCGCCAGCAGCGTAGGACAGGGGGGGTATGAGCAGTTCTTC. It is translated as CASSVGQGGYEQFF.

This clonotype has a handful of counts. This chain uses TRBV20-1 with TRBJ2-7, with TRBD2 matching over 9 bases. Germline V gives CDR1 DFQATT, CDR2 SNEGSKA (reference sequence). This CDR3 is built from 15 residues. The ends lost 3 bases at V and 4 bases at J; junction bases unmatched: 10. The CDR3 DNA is TGCAGTGCTAGGGTATCTAGCGGGACATCTTACGAGCAGTACTTC. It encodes CSARVSSGTSYEQYF.

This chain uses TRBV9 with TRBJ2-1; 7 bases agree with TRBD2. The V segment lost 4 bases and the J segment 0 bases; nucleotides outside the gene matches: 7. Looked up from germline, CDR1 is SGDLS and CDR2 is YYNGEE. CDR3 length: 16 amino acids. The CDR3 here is CASSPRDYPSYNEQFF. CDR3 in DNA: TGTGCCAGCAGCCCTCGGGACTACCCCTCCTACAATGAGCAGTTCTTC.

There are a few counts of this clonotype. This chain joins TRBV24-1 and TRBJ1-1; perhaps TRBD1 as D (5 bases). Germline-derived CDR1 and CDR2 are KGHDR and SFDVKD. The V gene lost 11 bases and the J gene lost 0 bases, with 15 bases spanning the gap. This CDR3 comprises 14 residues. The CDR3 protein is CAKSTGAMNTEAFF. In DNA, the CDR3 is TGTGCCAAATCCACCGGGGCGATGAACACTGAAGCTTTCTTT.

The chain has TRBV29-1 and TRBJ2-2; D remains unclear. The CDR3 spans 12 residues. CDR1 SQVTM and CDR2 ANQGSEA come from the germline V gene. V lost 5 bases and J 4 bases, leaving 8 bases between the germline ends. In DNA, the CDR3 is TGCAGCGTTTGGCTGGCCACCGGGGAGCTGTTTTTT. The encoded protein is CSVWLATGELFF.

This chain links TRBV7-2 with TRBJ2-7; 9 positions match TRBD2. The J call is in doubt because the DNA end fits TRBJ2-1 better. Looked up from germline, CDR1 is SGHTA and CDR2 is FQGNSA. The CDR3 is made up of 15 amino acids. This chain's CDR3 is CASSVDGGRAYEQFF. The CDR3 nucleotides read TGTGCCAGCAGCGTAGATGGCGGGAGGGCCTACGAGCAGTTCTTC.

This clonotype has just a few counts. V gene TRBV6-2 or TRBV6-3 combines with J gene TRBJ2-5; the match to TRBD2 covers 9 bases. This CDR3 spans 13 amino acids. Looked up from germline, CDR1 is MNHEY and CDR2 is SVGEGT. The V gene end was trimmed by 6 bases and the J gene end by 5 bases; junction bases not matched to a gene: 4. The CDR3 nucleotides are TGTGCCAGCAGATCTAGCGGGGCGGAGACCCAGTACTTC. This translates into CASRSSGAETQYF.

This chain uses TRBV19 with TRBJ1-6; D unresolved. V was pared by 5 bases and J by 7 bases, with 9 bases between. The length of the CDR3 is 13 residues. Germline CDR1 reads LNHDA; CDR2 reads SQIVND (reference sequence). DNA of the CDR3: TGTGCCAGTAGTGGACTTAACAATTCACCCCTCCACTTT. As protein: CASSGLNNSPLHF.

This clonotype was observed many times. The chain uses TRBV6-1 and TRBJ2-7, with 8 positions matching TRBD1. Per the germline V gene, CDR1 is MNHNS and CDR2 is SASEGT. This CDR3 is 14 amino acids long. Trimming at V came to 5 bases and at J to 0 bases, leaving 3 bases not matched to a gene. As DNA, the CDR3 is TGTGCCAGCAGTAGGGACAGGAGCTCCTACGAGCAGTACTTC. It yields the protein CASSRDRSSYEQYF.

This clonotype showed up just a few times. CDR3 bases: TGTGCCACCAGTGACCCATCCCTGGGACAGGGTGAGACCCAGTACTTC. Amino acids: CATSDPSLGQGETQYF. The chain recombines TRBV24-1 with TRBJ2-5; TRBD1 agrees at 9 bases. CDR3 length: 16 residues. Trimming took 4 bases from V and 5 from J; bases not matched to a gene: 10. Germline assignment: CDR1 KGHDR and CDR2 SFDVKD.

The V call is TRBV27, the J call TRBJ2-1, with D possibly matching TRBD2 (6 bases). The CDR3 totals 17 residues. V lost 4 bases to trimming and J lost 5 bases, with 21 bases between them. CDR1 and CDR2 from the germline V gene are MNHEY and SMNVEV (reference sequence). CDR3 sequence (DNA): TGTGCCAGCAGTTCATTGGTAATGCGGCTAGCGAACAATGAGCAGTTCTTC. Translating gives CASSSLVMRLANNEQFF.

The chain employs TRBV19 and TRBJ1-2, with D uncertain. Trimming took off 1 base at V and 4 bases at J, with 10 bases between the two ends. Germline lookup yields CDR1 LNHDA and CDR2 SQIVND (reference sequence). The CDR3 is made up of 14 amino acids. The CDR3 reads CASSIVATGYGYTF. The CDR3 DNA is TGTGCCAGTAGTATAGTAGCTACCGGCTATGGCTACACCTTC.

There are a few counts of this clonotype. CDR3 sequence (DNA): TGTGCCAGTAGTGTCACGACTAGCCGAGTCTATGAGCAGTTCTTC. Residues: CASSVTTSRVYEQFF. This chain links TRBV19 with TRBJ2-1; 7 nucleotides align to TRBD2. Trimming took 5 bases from V and 8 from J; bases not matched to a gene: 12. The CDR3 length is 15 residues. The germline CDR1 and CDR2 sequences are LNHDA and SQIVND (reference sequence).

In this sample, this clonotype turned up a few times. This CDR3 reads CSAAWGPETQYF. In DNA form, the CDR3 reads TGCAGTGCCGCCTGGGGGCCAGAGACCCAGTACTTC. The rearrangement joins TRBV20-1 to TRBJ2-5; D possibly corresponds to TRBD1 (6 bases). Germline V lookup: CDR1 DFQATT, CDR2 SNEGSKA (reference sequence). Trimming took off 6 bases at V and 4 bases at J, with 12 bases between the two ends. The CDR3 extends over 12 amino acids.

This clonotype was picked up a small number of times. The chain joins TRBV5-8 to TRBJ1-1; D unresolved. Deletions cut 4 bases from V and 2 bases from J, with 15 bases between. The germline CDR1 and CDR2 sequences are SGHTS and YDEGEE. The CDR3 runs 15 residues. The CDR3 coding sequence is TGTGCCAGCAGCCCTGAGGCAGGACGAAACACTGAAGCTTTCTTT. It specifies CASSPEAGRNTEAFF.

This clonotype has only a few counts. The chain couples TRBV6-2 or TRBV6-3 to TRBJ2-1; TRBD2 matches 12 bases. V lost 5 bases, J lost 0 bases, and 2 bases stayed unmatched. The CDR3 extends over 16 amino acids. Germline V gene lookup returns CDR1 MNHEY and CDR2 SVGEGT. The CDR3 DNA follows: TGTGCCAGCAGTATGGGACTAGCGGGCTCCTACAATGAGCAGTTCTTC. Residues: CASSMGLAGSYNEQFF.

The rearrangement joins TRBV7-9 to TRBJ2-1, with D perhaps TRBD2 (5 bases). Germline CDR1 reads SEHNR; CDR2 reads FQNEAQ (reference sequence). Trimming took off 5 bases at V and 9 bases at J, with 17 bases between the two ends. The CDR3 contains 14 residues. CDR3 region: CASSRGGSDSEQFF. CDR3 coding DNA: TGTGCCAGCAGCCGAGGTGGTAGCGATAGTGAGCAGTTCTTC.

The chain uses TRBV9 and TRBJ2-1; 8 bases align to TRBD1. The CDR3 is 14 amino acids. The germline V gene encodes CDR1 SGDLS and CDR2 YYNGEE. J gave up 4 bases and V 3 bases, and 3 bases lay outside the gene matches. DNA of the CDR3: TGTGCCAGCAGCGCGCGACAGGGGTACAATGAGCAGTTCTTC. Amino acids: CASSARQGYNEQFF.

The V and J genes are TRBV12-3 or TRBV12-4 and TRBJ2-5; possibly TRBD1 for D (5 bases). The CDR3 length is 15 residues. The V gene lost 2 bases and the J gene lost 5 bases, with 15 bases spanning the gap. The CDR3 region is CASSLQGSGGETQYF. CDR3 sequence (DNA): TGTGCCAGCAGTTTACAGGGTTCCGGTGGGGAGACCCAGTACTTC.

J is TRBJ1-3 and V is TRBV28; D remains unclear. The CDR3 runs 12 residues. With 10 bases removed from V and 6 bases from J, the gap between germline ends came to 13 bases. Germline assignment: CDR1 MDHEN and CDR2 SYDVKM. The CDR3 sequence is CATRPGSNTIYF. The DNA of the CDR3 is TGTGCCACCAGGCCCGGATCAAACACCATATATTTT.

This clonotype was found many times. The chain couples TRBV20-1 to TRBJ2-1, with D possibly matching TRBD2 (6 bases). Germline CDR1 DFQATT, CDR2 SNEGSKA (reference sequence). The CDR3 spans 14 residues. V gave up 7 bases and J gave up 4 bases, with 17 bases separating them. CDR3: CSGEREADYNEQFF. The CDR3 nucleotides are TGCAGTGGGGAAAGGGAGGCGGATTACAATGAGCAGTTCTTC.

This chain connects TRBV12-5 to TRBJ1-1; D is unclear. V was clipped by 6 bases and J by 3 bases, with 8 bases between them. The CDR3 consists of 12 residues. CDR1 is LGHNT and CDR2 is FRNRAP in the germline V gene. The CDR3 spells CASGPPHTEAFF. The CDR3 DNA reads TGTGCTAGTGGCCCGCCTCACACTGAAGCTTTCTTT.

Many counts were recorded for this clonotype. The CDR3 DNA reads as TGTGCCAGCAGTGTTAACGGGGGTACCTACAATGAGCAGTTCTTC. Translation: CASSVNGGTYNEQFF. The chain combines TRBV27 with TRBJ2-1; weak D call: TRBD2 (6 bases). This CDR3 contains 15 residues. The germline V and J ends were trimmed by 5 bases and 2 bases, with 13 bases remaining between them. Germline V gene lookup returns CDR1 MNHEY and CDR2 SMNVEV (reference sequence).

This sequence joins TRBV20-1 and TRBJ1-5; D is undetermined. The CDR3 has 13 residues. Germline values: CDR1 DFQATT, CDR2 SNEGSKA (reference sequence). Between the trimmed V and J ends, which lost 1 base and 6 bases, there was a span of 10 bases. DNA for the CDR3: TGCAGTGCTAGAGTGGCAGGCGTTCAGCCCCAGCATTTT. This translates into CSARVAGVQPQHF.

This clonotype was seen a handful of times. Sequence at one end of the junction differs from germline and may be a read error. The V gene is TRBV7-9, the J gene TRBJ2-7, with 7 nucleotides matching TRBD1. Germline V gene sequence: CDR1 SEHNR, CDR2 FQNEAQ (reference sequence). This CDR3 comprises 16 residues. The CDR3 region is CASSLGPRDSTYKQYF. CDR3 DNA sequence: TGTGCCAGCAGCTTAGGCCCCCGGGACAGCACCTACAAGCAGTACTTC.

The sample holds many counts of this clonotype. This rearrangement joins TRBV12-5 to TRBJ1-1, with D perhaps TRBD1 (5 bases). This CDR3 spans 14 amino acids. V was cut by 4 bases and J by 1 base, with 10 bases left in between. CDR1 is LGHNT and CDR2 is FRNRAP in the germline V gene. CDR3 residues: CASGSPTENTEAFF. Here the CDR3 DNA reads TGTGCTAGTGGTTCGCCGACAGAGAACACTGAAGCTTTCTTT. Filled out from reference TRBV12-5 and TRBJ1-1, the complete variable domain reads DARVTQTPRHKVTEMGQEVTMRCQPILGHNTVFWYRQTMMQGLELLAYFRNRAPLDDSGMPKDRFSAEMPDATLATLKIQPSEPRDSAVYFCASGSPTENTEAFFGQGTRLTVV.

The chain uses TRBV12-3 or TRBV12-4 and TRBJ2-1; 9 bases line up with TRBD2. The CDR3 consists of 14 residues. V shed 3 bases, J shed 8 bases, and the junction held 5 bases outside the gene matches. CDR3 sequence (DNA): TGTGCCAGCAGTTTTCTAGCGGGGAGGGATGAGCAGTTCTTC. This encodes CASSFLAGRDEQFF.